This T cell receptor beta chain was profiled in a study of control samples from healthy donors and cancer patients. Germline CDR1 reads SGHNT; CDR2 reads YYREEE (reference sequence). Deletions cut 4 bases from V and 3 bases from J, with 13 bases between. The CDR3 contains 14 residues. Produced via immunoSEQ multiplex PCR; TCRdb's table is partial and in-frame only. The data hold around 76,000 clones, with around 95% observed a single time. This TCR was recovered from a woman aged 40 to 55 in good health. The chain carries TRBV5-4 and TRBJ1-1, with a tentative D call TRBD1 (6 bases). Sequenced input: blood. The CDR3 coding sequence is TGTGCCAGCAGCCTGGGGGCAGGCCACACTGAAGCTTTCTTT. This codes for CASSLGAGHTEAFF.